This TCR beta chain was retrieved from a study of shared T cell receptors in the human thymus. Repertoires were generated with immunoSEQ multiplex PCR, while TCRdb's copy carries only in-frame clones and drops some. Among about 710,000 clones, more than 75% were seen once, and the ten largest hold 0.0094%. Germline-derived CDR1 and CDR2 are MNHEY and SMNVEV (reference sequence). The trim removed 5 bases at V and 7 bases at J, leaving 16 bases unmatched. CDR3 length: 17 residues. This same sample was also taken into another study, of human thymus T cells. That study adds: Samples came from healthy Finnish infants during open corrective cardiac surgery. Usage of V and J genes appeared biased in thymic and blood repertoires. Thymic repertoires overlap heavily among unrelated individuals, related research has reported.

Sequenced sample: thymocytes. This clonotype was sampled from a boy younger than two with a congenital heart defect. This chain connects TRBV27 to TRBJ2-1, with 8 bases aligning to TRBD2. The CDR3 loop is CASSPPGIAGWGNEQFF. CDR3 bases: TGTGCCAGCAGTCCTCCGGGGATAGCGGGATGGGGGAATGAGCAGTTCTTC.